The source of this T cell receptor beta chain is a study of cytomegalovirus exposure and HLA in healthy donors. Study in general: According to later analysis, the same platform produced the roughly 120 validation and some 680 first-cohort repertoires.

The CDR3 contains 15 residues. V lost 4 bases, J lost 3 bases, and 4 bases stayed unmatched. CDR1 is LGHNA and CDR2 is YSLEER in the germline V gene. Clones were read by immunoSEQ multiplex PCR, and TCRdb kept only the in-frame ones, dropping some. The sample contains a few hundred thousand clones, roughly 90% of which appear only once. Findings of the study overall: For most TCR sequences rarity was the rule, although some public TCRs occurred in many donors. TCR beta chains numbering more than 150 were designated cytomegalovirus-associated.

Comments on this clone: Its antigen is currently unknown.

The sample was PBMCs. This chain links TRBV4-3 with TRBJ2-3, with 10 bases aligning to TRBD2. The receptor was isolated from a woman between 18 and 29 years old in good health and CMV-seronegative. CDR3 sequence (DNA): TGCGCCAGCAGCCTCACTAGCGGGAAAACAGATACGCAGTATTTT. Translating it yields CASSLTSGKTDTQYF.